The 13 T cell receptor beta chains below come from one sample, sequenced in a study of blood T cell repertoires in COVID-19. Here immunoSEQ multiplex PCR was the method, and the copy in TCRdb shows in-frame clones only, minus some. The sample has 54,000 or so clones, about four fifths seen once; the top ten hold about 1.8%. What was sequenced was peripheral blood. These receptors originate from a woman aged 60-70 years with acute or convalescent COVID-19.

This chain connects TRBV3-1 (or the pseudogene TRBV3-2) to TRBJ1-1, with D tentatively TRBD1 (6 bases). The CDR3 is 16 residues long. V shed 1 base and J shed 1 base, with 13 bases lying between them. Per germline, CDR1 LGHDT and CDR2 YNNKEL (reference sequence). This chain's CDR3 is CASSQGGGGRNTEAFF. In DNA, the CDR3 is TGTGCCAGCAGCCAAGGAGGGGGGGGGAGGAACACTGAAGCTTTCTTT.

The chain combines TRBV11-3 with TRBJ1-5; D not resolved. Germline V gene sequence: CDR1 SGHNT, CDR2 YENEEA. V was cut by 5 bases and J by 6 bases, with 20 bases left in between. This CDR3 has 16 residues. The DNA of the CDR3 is TGTGCCAGCAGCCCCCCCGAGGGAGAAACGAGTCAGCCCCAGCATTTT. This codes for CASSPPEGETSQPQHF.

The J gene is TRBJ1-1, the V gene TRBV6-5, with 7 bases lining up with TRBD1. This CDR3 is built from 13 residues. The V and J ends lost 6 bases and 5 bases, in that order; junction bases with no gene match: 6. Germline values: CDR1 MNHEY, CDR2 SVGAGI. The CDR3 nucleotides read TGTGCCAGCAGAAGGAAACAGGGGACTGAAGCTTTCTTT. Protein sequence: CASRRKQGTEAFF.

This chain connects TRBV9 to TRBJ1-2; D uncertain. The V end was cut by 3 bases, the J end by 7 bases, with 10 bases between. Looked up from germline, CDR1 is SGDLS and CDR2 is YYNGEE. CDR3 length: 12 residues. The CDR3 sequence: CASSEIFRGYTF. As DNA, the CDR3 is TGTGCCAGCAGCGAAATATTCCGTGGCTACACCTTC.

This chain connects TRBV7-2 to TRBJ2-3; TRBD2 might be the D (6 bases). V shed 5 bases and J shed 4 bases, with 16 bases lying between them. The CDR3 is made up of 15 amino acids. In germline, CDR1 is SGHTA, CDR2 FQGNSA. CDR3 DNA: TGTGCCAGCAGCCCCTGGACTATTGGCGCAGATACGCAGTATTTT. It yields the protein CASSPWTIGADTQYF.

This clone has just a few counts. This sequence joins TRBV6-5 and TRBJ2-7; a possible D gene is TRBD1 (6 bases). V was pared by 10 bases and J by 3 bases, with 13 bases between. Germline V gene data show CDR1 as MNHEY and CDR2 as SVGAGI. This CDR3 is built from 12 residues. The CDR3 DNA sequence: TGTGCCATCTCGGACAGTATCTACGAGCAGTACTTC. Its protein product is CAISDSIYEQYF.

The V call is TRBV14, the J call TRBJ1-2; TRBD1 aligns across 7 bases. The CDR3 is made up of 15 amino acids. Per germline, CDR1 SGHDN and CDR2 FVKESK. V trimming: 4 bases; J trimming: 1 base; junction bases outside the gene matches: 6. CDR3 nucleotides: TGTGCCAGCAGCCCCTGGGGGACAGTTAACTATGGCTACACCTTC. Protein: CASSPWGTVNYGYTF.

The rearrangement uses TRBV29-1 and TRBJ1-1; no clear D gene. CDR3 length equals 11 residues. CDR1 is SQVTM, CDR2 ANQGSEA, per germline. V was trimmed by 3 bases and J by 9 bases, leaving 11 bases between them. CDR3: CSVDETPQAFF. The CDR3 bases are TGCAGCGTTGATGAGACACCTCAAGCTTTCTTT. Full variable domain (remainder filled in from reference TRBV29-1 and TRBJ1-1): SAVISQKPSRDICQRGTSLTIQCQVDSQVTMMFWYRQQPGQSLTLIATANQGSEATYESGFVIDKFPISRPNLTFSTLTVSNMSPEDSSIYLCSVDETPQAFFGQGTRLTVV.

The CDR3 nucleotides are TGTGCCAGCAGTGAATTGACAGGGGGCACTGAAGCTTTCTTT. It encodes CASSELTGGTEAFF. The chain has TRBV2 and TRBJ1-1, with TRBD1 matching 9 bases. Germline trimming cut 2 bases from V and 4 bases from J; bases unmatched to any gene: 2. Germline V gene sequence: CDR1 SNHLY, CDR2 FYNNEI. This CDR3 is 14 amino acids long.

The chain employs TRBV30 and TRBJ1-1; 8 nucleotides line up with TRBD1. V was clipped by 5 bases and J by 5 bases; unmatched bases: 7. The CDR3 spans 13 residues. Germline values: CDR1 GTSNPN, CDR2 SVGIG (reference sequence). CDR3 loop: CAWAGDRGTEAFF. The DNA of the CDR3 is TGTGCCTGGGCGGGAGACAGGGGAACTGAAGCTTTCTTT.

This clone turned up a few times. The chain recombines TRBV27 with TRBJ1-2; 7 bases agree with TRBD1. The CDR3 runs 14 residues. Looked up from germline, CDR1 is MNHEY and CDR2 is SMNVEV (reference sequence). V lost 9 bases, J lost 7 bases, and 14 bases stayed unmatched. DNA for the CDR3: TGTGCCAGTAGGGGTACAGGGGCCCTGGGTGGCTACACCTTC. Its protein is CASRGTGALGGYTF.

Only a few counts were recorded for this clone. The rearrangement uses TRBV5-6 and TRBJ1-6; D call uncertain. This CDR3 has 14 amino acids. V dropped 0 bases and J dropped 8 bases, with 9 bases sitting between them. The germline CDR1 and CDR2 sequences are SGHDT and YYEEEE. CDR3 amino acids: CASSLGQSYSPLHF. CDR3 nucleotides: TGTGCCAGCAGCTTGGGTCAGTCCTATTCACCCCTCCACTTT.

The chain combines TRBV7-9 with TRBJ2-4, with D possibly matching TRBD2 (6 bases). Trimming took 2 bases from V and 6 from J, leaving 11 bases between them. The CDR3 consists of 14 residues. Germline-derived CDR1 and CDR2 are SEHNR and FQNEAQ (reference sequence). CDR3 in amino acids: CASSLSGVGNIQYF. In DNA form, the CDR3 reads TGTGCCAGCAGCTTATCGGGAGTCGGAAACATTCAGTACTTC.